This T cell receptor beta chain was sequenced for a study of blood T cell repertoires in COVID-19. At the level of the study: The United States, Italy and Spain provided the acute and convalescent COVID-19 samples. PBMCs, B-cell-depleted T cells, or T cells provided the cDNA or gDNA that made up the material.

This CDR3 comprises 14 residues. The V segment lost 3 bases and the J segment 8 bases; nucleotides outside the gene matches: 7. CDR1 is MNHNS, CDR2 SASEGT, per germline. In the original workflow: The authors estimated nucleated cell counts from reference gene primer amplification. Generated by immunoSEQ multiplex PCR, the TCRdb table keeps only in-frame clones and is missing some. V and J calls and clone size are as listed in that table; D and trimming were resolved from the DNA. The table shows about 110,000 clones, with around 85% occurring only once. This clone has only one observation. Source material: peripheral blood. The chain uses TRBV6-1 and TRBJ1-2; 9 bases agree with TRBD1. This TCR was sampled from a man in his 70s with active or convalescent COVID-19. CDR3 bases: TGTGCCAGCAGTGACGGACAGGGGCTAAGAGGCTACACCTTC. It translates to CASSDGQGLRGYTF.